A selection of T cell receptor beta chains follows, all from one sample in a study of Ad26.COV2.S vaccination and SARS-CoV-2 variants. The assay was immunoSEQ multiplex PCR, and TCRdb's table has in-frame clones only and misses some. There are roughly 400,000 clones in the sample; around 92% occur only once, and approximately 1.7% lies in the top ten. The material sequenced was peripheral blood, taken in a trial of Ad26.COV2.S vaccine versus placebo. These receptors were collected from a person between 18 and 65 years old who received the Ad26.COV2.S COVID-19 vaccine or a placebo. Each CDR3 is given with its conserved first and last residue. D genes are given only for firm matches. Part of the rows lack a size; the others show once, few, many or a class for expanded clones.

size,V,D,J,CDR3,DNA
NA,TRBV27,NA,TRBJ2-3,CASSARQGTDTQYF,TGTGCCAGCAGTGCGAGACAGGGCACAGATACGCAGTATTTT
NA,TRBV9,TRBD1,TRBJ1-1,CASSVAPGQGNEAFF,TGTGCCAGCAGCGTAGCCCCGGGACAGGGAAACGAAGCTTTCTTT
NA,TRBV7-2,TRBD1,TRBJ2-3,CASSYGTGNTDTQYF,TGTGCCAGCAGTTATGGGACAGGGAACACAGATACGCAGTATTTT
NA,TRBV6-2/TRBV6-3,TRBD1,TRBJ2-2,CASSKPGQGPGELFF,TGTGCCAGCAGTAAACCGGGACAGGGACCCGGGGAGCTGTTTTTT
NA,TRBV5-1,NA,TRBJ2-5,CASSSAPVTQETQYF,TGCGCCAGCAGCTCGGCCCCGGTCACCCAAGAGACCCAGTACTTC
NA,TRBV27,NA,TRBJ1-2,CASSLRGNYGYTF,TGTGCCAGCAGTTTAAGGGGTAACTATGGCTACACCTTC
NA,TRBV7-9,NA,TRBJ1-4,CASSLDGMDGEKLFF,TGTGCCAGCAGCTTAGACGGGATGGATGGGGAAAAACTGTTTTTT
NA,TRBV7-6,TRBD1,TRBJ1-1,CASSSVGQGWTEAFF,TGTGCCAGCAGCTCCGTAGGACAGGGGTGGACTGAAGCTTTCTTT
NA,TRBV20-1,NA,TRBJ2-3,CSASLLESRDTQYF,TGCAGTGCTAGTCTCTTGGAGTCCCGAGATACGCAGTATTTT
NA,TRBV5-5,TRBD1,TRBJ1-4,CASSRTGGLEKLFF,TGTGCCAGCAGCAGGACAGGGGGCCTTGAAAAACTGTTTTTT
NA,TRBV10-3,NA,TRBJ2-7,CAIRPLTGLGEQYF,TGTGCCATCAGACCCTTGACAGGCTTGGGCGAGCAGTACTTC
NA,TRBV5-4,NA,TRBJ1-1,CASSPYEGGAFF,TGTGCCAGCAGCCCCTACGAAGGGGGAGCTTTCTTT
NA,TRBV4-3,TRBD1,TRBJ2-1,CASSQHTGQGTNEQFF,TGCGCCAGCAGCCAACATACGGGACAGGGAACCAATGAGCAGTTCTTC
NA,TRBV6-5,NA,TRBJ1-5,CASSYSGAMSNQPQHF,TGTGCCAGCAGTTACTCGGGGGCTATGAGCAATCAGCCCCAGCATTTT
few,TRBV5-1,NA,TRBJ1-6,CASSFSSVKSSYNSPLHF,TGCGCCAGCAGCTTTTCTTCGGTCAAAAGCTCCTATAATTCACCCCTCCACTTT
NA,TRBV5-1,TRBD1,TRBJ1-2,CASSKGQGNYGYTF,TGCGCCAGCAGCAAGGGACAGGGTAACTATGGCTACACCTTC
NA,TRBV27,NA,TRBJ2-4,CASSPDMRVSKNIQYF,TGTGCCAGCAGTCCAGACATGAGGGTATCCAAAAACATTCAGTACTTC
once,TRBV5-8,TRBD1,TRBJ2-7,CASSPPRGPVALEQYF,TGTGCCAGCAGCCCCCCCAGGGGGCCCGTGGCCCTCGAGCAGTACTTC
NA,TRBV6-2/TRBV6-3,NA,TRBJ2-2,CASSYPRGNTGELFF,TGTGCCAGCAGTTACCCGCGGGGAAACACCGGGGAGCTGTTTTTT
NA,TRBV19,NA,TRBJ2-1,CATDAYNEQFF,TGTGCCACCGACGCGTACAATGAGCAGTTCTTC
NA,TRBV2,TRBD1,TRBJ1-6,CASSDGAGGYRTYNSPLHF,TGTGCCAGCAGTGATGGGGCAGGGGGCTATAGGACCTATAATTCACCCCTCCACTTT
NA,TRBV4-3,TRBD2,TRBJ2-3,CASSQDWSGGPHTQYF,TGCGCCAGCAGCCAAGATTGGTCGGGGGGGCCGCATACGCAGTATTTT
NA,TRBV9,TRBD1,TRBJ2-7,CASSGQGAIEQYF,TGTGCCAGCAGCGGACAGGGTGCTATCGAGCAGTACTTC
NA,TRBV9,TRBD1,TRBJ2-7,CASSVGTGVSYEQYF,TGTGCCAGCAGCGTAGGGACAGGGGTTTCCTACGAGCAGTACTTC
NA,TRBV5-8,NA,TRBJ2-5,CASSLGYQGRSWETQYF,TGTGCCAGCAGCTTGGGTTATCAGGGGAGGTCCTGGGAGACCCAGTACTTC
NA,TRBV24-1,NA,TRBJ2-5,CAIPAVGRVQETQYF,TGTGCCATCCCGGCGGTGGGCAGGGTCCAAGAGACCCAGTACTTC
NA,TRBV12-3/TRBV12-4,TRBD1,TRBJ1-2,CASSQGGATGYTF,TGTGCCAGCAGTCAAGGGGGCGCGACTGGCTACACCTTC
NA,TRBV27,NA,TRBJ1-6,CASSIGAYNSPLHF,TGTGCCAGCAGTATAGGGGCGTATAATTCACCCCTCCACTTT